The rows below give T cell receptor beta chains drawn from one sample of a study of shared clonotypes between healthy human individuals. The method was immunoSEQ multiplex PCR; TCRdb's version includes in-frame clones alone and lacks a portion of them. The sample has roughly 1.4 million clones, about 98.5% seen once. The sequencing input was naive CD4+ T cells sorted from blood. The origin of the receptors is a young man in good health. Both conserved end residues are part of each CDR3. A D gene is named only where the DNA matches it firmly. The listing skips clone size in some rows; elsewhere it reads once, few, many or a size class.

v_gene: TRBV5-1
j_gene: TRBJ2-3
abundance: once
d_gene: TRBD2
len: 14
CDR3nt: TGCGCCAGCAGCTCCGCGGGGGGAGCAGATACGCAGTATTTT
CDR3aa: CASSSAGGADTQYF

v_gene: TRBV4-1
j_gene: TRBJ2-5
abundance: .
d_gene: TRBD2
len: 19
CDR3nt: TGCGCCAGCAGCCAAGATAAGGCCGGGACTAGCGGAGCGACCGAGACCCAGTACTTC
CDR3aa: CASSQDKAGTSGATETQYF

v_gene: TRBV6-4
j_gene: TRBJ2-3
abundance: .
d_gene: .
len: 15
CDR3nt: TGTGCCAGCAGTGACCGACTAGGGGTTACGAATACGCAGTATTTT
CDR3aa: CASSDRLGVTNTQYF

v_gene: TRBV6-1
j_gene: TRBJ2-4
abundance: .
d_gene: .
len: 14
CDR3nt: TGTGCCAGCAGTTATCAGGGGATTGAAGACATTCAGTACTTC
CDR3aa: CASSYQGIEDIQYF

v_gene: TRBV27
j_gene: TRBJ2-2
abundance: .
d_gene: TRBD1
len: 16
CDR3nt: TGTGCCAGCAGTATTACCGGGACAGCGAACACCGGGGAGCTGTTTTTT
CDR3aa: CASSITGTANTGELFF

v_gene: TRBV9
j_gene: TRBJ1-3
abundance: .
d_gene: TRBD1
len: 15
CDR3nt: TGTGCCAGCAGCGTAGACAGGGGGCTTGGAAACACCATATATTTT
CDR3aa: CASSVDRGLGNTIYF

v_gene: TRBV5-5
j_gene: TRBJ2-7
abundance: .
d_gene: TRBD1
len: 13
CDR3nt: TGTGCCAGCAGCTTAGGGACAGTCTACGAGCAGTACTTC
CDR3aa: CASSLGTVYEQYF

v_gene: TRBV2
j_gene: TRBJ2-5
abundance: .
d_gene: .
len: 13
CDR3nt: TGTGCCAGCAGCGTTCAGGGTTGGGAGACCCAGTACTTC
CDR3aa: CASSVQGWETQYF

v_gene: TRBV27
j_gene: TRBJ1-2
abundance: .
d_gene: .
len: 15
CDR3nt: TGTGCCAGCAGTTGGCAGGGTCGGGGTTATGATGGCTACACCTTC
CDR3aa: CASSWQGRGYDGYTF

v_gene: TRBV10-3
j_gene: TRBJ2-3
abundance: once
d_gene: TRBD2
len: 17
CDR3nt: TGTGCCATCAGTGGACACGGGACTAGCGGGGGCACAGATACGCAGTATTTT
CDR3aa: CAISGHGTSGGTDTQYF

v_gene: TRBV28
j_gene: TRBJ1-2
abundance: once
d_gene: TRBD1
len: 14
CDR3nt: TGTGCCAGCAGGACCGGGACAGGGGGATTCGGCTACACCTTC
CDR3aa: CASRTGTGGFGYTF

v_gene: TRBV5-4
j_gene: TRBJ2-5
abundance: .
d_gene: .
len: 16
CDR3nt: TGTGCCAGCAGCGGTAGAGAGGGGGGGAACGCGGAGACCCAGTACTTC
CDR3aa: CASSGREGGNAETQYF

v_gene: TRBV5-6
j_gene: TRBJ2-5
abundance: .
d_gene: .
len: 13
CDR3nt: TGTGCCAGCAGCTCCGGGCCGGGAAAGACCCAGTACTTC
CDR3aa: CASSSGPGKTQYF

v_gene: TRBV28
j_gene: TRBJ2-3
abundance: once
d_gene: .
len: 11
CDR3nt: TGTGCCAGCCATAGCGCAGATACGCAGTATTTT
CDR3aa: CASHSADTQYF

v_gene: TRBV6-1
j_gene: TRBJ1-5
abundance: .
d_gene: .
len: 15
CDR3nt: TGTGCCAGCAGTGTATGGACGGAGGGCAATCAGCCCCAGCATTTT
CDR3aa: CASSVWTEGNQPQHF

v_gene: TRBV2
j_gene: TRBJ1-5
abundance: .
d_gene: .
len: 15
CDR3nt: TGTGCCAGCAGCGCCGGGACATTTAGCAATCAGCCCCAGCATTTT
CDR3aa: CASSAGTFSNQPQHF

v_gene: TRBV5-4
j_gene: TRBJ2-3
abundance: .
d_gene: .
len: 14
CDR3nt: TGTGCCAGCAGCCGAGGGGGTAGCACAGATACGCAGTATTTT
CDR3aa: CASSRGGSTDTQYF

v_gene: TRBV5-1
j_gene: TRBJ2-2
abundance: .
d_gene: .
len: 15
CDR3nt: TGCGCCAGCAGCCCGGATGGGCCTAATACCGGGGAGCTGTTTTTT
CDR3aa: CASSPDGPNTGELFF

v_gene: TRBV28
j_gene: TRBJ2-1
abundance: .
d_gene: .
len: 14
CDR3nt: TGTGCCAGCGGTTCTTCTGGGGGGGCATATGAGCAGTTCTTC
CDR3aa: CASGSSGGAYEQFF

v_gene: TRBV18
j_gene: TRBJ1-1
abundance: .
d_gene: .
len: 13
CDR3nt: TGTGCCAGCTCACAGAAACCGGGAAATGAAGCTTTCTTT
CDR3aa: CASSQKPGNEAFF